This T cell receptor beta chain was captured by sequencing in a study of blood T cells in healthy people across ages. This CDR3 comprises 13 residues. V was cut by 1 base and J by 9 bases, with 9 bases left in between. Germline-derived CDR1 and CDR2 are SGHTA and FQGNSA. A sample-barcoded 5' primer and a J-beta primer mix were used in a second PCR of roughly 6 to 11 cycles. TCRdb ran MiXCR on the 5' RACE reads and lists one entry per CDR3 protein. The sample comprises some 750,000 distinct CDR3 sequences, over 20% of which are singletons, and around a fifth rests with the top ten. Investigators took about 9.2 milliliters of peripheral blood from every donor. Notes on this clonotype: Its specificity is unknown.

Study observations and caveats: Long-lived donors carried more naive CD4+ cells and greater diversity than aged donors. Underestimates were what the diversity estimates from one million T cells were considered to be.

The receptor was derived from a man in his 70s in good health. Sequenced: blood. The chain has TRBV7-2 and TRBJ2-2; D perhaps matches TRBD2 (6 bases). The CDR3 region has the DNA TGTGCCAGCAGCTTAGGGCTAGCGAGGGAGCTGTTTTTT. Encoded protein: CASSLGLARELFF.